These 20 T cell receptor beta chains came from one sample sequenced in a study of shared clonotypes between healthy human individuals (dated by TCRdb to about 2020). Libraries were made using the immunoSEQ multiplex PCR assay. The table comes from immuneACCESS by way of TCRdb, which keeps in-frame sequences with V and J called. Part of the clones is missing from these tables; in studies checked, under half for an unresolved V gene and the rest for unknown reasons. Counted in this sample were approximately 980,000 clones; less than 85% of them appeared once. The ten largest clones represent around 1.4% of the sample. The sample comprised memory CD4+ T cells sorted from blood. The cell subset or site label corresponds to: CD45RA-negative fraction. These receptor sequences come from a man younger than 30 in good health.

V gene TRBV5-1 combines with J gene TRBJ1-4; 7 nucleotides align to TRBD1. V dropped 5 bases and J dropped 8; count of bases not matched to a gene: 6. The CDR3 extends over 13 amino acids. Germline loops: CDR1 SGHRS, CDR2 YFSETQ. The DNA for the CDR3 is TGCGCCAGCAGGACAGGGTTTCAGGAAAAACTGTTTTTT. This translates into CASRTGFQEKLFF.

This chain connects TRBV7-3 to TRBJ1-1; D might be TRBD1 (6 bases). V lost 0 bases, J lost 4 bases, and 9 bases lay in between. The CDR3 has 14 residues. Germline CDR1 SGHTA, CDR2 FQGTGA. The CDR3, as DNA: TGTGCCAGCAGCTTAACGGGGGGCGCCACTGAAGCTTTCTTT. This sequence encodes CASSLTGGATEAFF.

The genes are TRBV27 and TRBJ2-7, with 10 bases lining up with TRBD1. Losses at the gene ends were 5 bases for V and 4 bases for J; bases not matched to a gene: 5. The CDR3 is made up of 14 amino acids. Germline loops: CDR1 MNHEY, CDR2 SMNVEV (reference sequence). CDR3 residues: CASSTPGQGYEQYF. The CDR3 nucleotides read TGTGCCAGCAGTACCCCGGGACAGGGGTACGAGCAGTACTTC.

Of note for this clone: Other DNA sequences of this sample code for an identical CDR3. The chain links TRBV5-1 to TRBJ2-5; 7 bases map to TRBD1. The CDR3 has 14 amino acids. Germline V gene sequence: CDR1 SGHRS, CDR2 YFSETQ. The V and J ends lost 7 bases and 5 bases, in that order; junction bases with no gene match: 11. The CDR3 protein is CASGTGAISETQYF. In DNA, the CDR3 is TGCGCCAGCGGCACAGGGGCTATTTCGGAGACCCAGTACTTC.

The rearrangement joins TRBV9 to TRBJ2-1; D unclear. V dropped 0 bases and J dropped 0 bases, with 7 bases sitting between them. The CDR3 is 15 residues long. Looked up from germline, CDR1 is SGDLS and CDR2 is YYNGEE. The CDR3 DNA reads TGTGCCAGCAGCGTAGACCAGATCTCCTACAATGAGCAGTTCTTC. It yields the protein CASSVDQISYNEQFF.

The V gene is TRBV19, the J gene TRBJ2-5, with D uncertain. The length of the CDR3 is 13 residues. V was cut by 8 bases and J by 1 base, with 11 bases left in between. The germline gives CDR1 LNHDA, CDR2 SQIVND (reference sequence). Written as DNA, the CDR3 is TGTGCCAGTGCTTTGCGGTCCCAAGAGACCCAGTACTTC. Translated: CASALRSQETQYF.

This chain connects TRBV6-1 to TRBJ1-4; D is unclear. Germline CDR1 is MNHNS and CDR2 is SASEGT. The CDR3 consists of 14 residues. Trimming left V 6 bases short and J 1 base short, with 9 bases between. This chain's CDR3 is CASRSGVTNEKLFF. The DNA for the CDR3 is TGTGCCAGCAGGAGTGGAGTAACTAATGAAAAACTGTTTTTT.

V usage is TRBV6-6 and J usage is TRBJ2-7; the match to TRBD1 covers 10 bases. Germline V lookup: CDR1 MNHNY, CDR2 SVGAGI (reference sequence). V lost 4 bases, J lost 6 bases, and 12 bases stayed unmatched. The CDR3 runs 16 residues. This CDR3 is CASSSIPGQGGGEQYF. Here the CDR3 DNA reads TGTGCCAGCAGTTCTATCCCCGGACAGGGGGGAGGCGAGCAGTACTTC.

A few counts support this clone. The chain links TRBV6-6 to TRBJ2-1; D gene ambiguous. CDR1 is MNHNY, CDR2 SVGAGI, per germline (reference sequence). The CDR3 covers 12 residues. Between the trimmed V and J ends, which lost 6 bases and 5 bases, there was a span of 8 bases. The CDR3 region is CASSPLNNEQFF. The CDR3 DNA follows: TGTGCCAGCAGCCCTCTAAACAATGAGCAGTTCTTC.

The chain recombines TRBV6-6 with TRBJ1-5; D is unclear. The germline gives CDR1 MNHNY, CDR2 SVGAGI (reference sequence). The CDR3 consists of 12 residues. With 7 bases removed from V and 4 bases from J, the gap between germline ends came to 8 bases. The CDR3 sequence is CASNGPNQPQHF. CDR3 bases: TGTGCCAGCAATGGCCCAAATCAGCCCCAGCATTTT.

The rearrangement links TRBV5-1 to TRBJ2-1, with D perhaps TRBD1 (5 bases). The V end lost 2 bases, the J end lost 5 bases, and 11 bases lay between the germline ends. Germline loops: CDR1 SGHRS, CDR2 YFSETQ. This CDR3 has 14 amino acids. The CDR3 nucleotides are TGCGCCAGCAGCTTTCAGGGCCAGAACAATGAGCAGTTCTTC. Its translation: CASSFQGQNNEQFF.

This clone occurred a few times. J is TRBJ2-1 and V is TRBV9; D could derive from TRBD1 or TRBD2 (5 bases each). CDR3 length equals 14 residues. Germline V gene lookup returns CDR1 SGDLS and CDR2 YYNGEE. The ends were cut back, 4 bases at V and 8 bases at J, with 16 bases in the middle. The CDR3 DNA is TGTGCCAGCAGCCCCCAGGGAGCCCGCGATGAGCAGTTCTTC. Its translation is CASSPQGARDEQFF.

V is TRBV7-2 and J is TRBJ1-5; no definite D call. Germline values: CDR1 SGHTA, CDR2 FQGNSA. The CDR3 loop spans 13 amino acids. The V end was cut by 6 bases, the J end by 5 bases, with 11 bases between. The CDR3 is CASSQDFDQPQHF. The DNA of the CDR3 is TGTGCCAGCAGTCAGGACTTTGATCAGCCCCAGCATTTT.

The rearrangement links TRBV19 to TRBJ2-1, with TRBD2 identical over 14 bases. The CDR3 has 15 amino acids. The trim removed 3 bases at V and 10 bases at J, leaving 5 bases unmatched. Germline CDR1 and CDR2: LNHDA and SQIVND (reference sequence). This chain's CDR3 is CASSMGLAGVREQFF. In DNA, the CDR3 is TGTGCCAGTAGTATGGGACTAGCGGGAGTGAGGGAGCAGTTCTTC.

V usage is TRBV29-1 and J usage is TRBJ1-1, with D possibly being TRBD1 (6 bases). This CDR3 has 15 residues. Germline V gene lookup returns CDR1 SQVTM and CDR2 ANQGSEA. Trimming pared 2 bases from V and 5 bases from J, leaving 18 bases between. This chain's CDR3 is CSVEPLEGGRTEAFF. The CDR3, as DNA: TGCAGCGTTGAACCCCTCGAAGGGGGTCGGACTGAAGCTTTCTTT. Drawing the rest from reference TRBV29-1 and TRBJ1-1, the complete variable domain is SAVISQKPSRDICQRGTSLTIQCQVDSQVTMMFWYRQQPGQSLTLIATANQGSEATYESGFVIDKFPISRPNLTFSTLTVSNMSPEDSSIYLCSVEPLEGGRTEAFFGQGTRLTVV.

This clone was observed a few times. V and J are TRBV2 and TRBJ2-7, with TRBD1 matching 8 bases. CDR1 SNHLY and CDR2 FYNNEI come from the germline V gene. V dropped 5 bases and J dropped 0; count of bases not matched to a gene: 3. This CDR3 has 14 amino acids. The CDR3 bases are TGTGCCAGCAGTACCGGGACAGGCTCCTACGAGCAGTACTTC. As protein: CASSTGTGSYEQYF.

The CDR3 DNA reads as TGTGCCTGGGGGGACAGCCATCTCCACGAGCAGTACTTC. Translating it yields CAWGDSHLHEQYF. The chain employs TRBV30 and TRBJ2-7, with 7 bases that match TRBD1. The CDR3 sequence is 13 residues long. J gave up 5 bases and V 5 bases, and 9 bases lay outside the gene matches. CDR1 GTSNPN and CDR2 SVGIG come from the germline V gene (reference sequence).

The chain recombines TRBV5-5 with TRBJ1-5, with a tentative D call TRBD1 (5 bases). The germline V gene has CDR1 SGHKS and CDR2 YYEKEE (reference sequence). The V gene lost 0 bases and the J gene lost 6 bases, with 13 bases spanning the gap. The CDR3 covers 15 residues. The DNA of the CDR3 is TGTGCCAGCAGCTTGGACGTCTCGGGGCGTCAGCCCCAGCATTTT. Translating it yields CASSLDVSGRQPQHF. The variable domain in full, completed from reference TRBV5-5 and TRBJ1-5, reads DAGVTQSPTHLIKTRGQQVTLRCSPISGHKSVSWYQQVLGQGPQFIFQYYEKEERGRGNFPDRFSARQFPNYSSELNVNALLLGDSALYLCASSLDVSGRQPQHFGDGTRLSIL.

This clone has only a few counts. The chain links TRBV27 to TRBJ1-5, with D possibly matching TRBD1 (5 bases). Trimming stripped 7 bases from V and 5 bases from J, with 21 bases between. Germline loops: CDR1 MNHEY, CDR2 SMNVEV (reference sequence). The CDR3 covers 16 residues. The CDR3: CASNPQGLGIDQPQHF. The CDR3 bases are TGTGCCAGCAACCCCCAGGGATTAGGTATCGATCAGCCCCAGCATTTT.

A word on this clone: Its ends do not fully match the called genes, so a read error is possible. The rearrangement joins TRBV11-2 to TRBJ2-7; D remains unclear. This CDR3 is built from 14 residues. Germline values: CDR1 SGHAT, CDR2 FQNNGV. CDR3 residues: CASSPTDGSYVQYF. The DNA of the CDR3 is TGTGCCAGCAGCCCAACGGACGGCTCCTACGTGCAGTACTTC.